Below are 15 T cell receptor beta chains sequenced from a single sample in a study of early T cells in non-severe SARS-CoV-2 infection. TCRdb independently ran MiXCR on the 5' RACE reads; one entry per CDR3 protein. Of about 35,000 distinct CDR3 sequences in the sample, 5% to 6.5% were seen once. Source: whole blood, taken at baseline. These receptors originate from an adult who was a healthcare worker with PCR-confirmed SARS-CoV-2 infection or an uninfected control (not recorded which).

There are many counts of this clonotype. The chain employs TRBV7-3 and TRBJ2-7; D remains unclear. Trimming stripped 5 bases from V and 7 bases from J, with 21 bases between. Germline lookup yields CDR1 SGHTA and CDR2 FQGTGA. This CDR3 has 15 amino acids. CDR3 DNA sequence: TGTGCCAGCAGCCTAGTGGCGGCTGCTTTTTGGGAGCAGTACTTC. Translation: CASSLVAAAFWEQYF.

This clonotype appeared many times. This sequence joins TRBV19 and TRBJ2-7; D might be TRBD1 or TRBD2, each matching 5 bases. CDR1 and CDR2 (germline): LNHDA, SQIVND (reference sequence). This CDR3 has 13 residues. Trimming cost V 4 bases and J 5 bases, with 12 bases left between them. DNA for the CDR3: TGTGCCAGTAGTAGGACTGGGGCGCACGAGCAGTACTTC. Its translation is CASSRTGAHEQYF.

This clonotype was counted between two and nine times. One base away lies a much larger clone, so this may be a sequencing read error. The chain couples TRBV7-9 to TRBJ2-7; 7 positions match TRBD1. With 5 bases clipped from V and 9 bases from J, the junction kept 7 bases outside the gene matches. The germline CDR1 and CDR2 sequences are SEHNR and FQNEAQ (reference sequence). CDR3 length: 12 residues. CDR3 nucleotides: TGTGCCAGCAGCCCGACAGGGAACGGGCAGTACTTC. It specifies CASSPTGNGQYF.

This clonotype was seen at least ten times. This rearrangement joins TRBV4-1 to TRBJ1-1; tentatively, D is TRBD1 (5 bases). CDR1 MGHRA and CDR2 YSYEKL come from the germline V gene. The CDR3 consists of 16 residues. V was pared by 1 base and J by 2 bases, with 14 bases between. In nucleotides, the CDR3 is TGCGCCAGCAGCCAAGGGCGGGGCGGGATTAACACTGAAGCTTTCTTT. It is translated as CASSQGRGGINTEAFF.

This clonotype was observed at least ten times. This chain links TRBV28 with TRBJ2-5; no firm D call. The CDR3 extends over 14 amino acids. V was trimmed by 5 bases and J by 0 bases, leaving 10 bases between them. Germline-derived CDR1 and CDR2 are MDHEN and SYDVKM. In nucleotides, the CDR3 is TGTGCCAGCAGTGATGGGCCTTACCAAGAGACCCAGTACTTC. Translated: CASSDGPYQETQYF.

This clonotype was picked up many times. The chain combines TRBV11-2 with TRBJ1-2, with D possibly TRBD1 on 6 matching bases. Germline V CDR1 and CDR2: SGHAT, FQNNGV. The CDR3 length is 15 residues. Between the trimmed V and J ends, which lost 5 bases and 2 bases, there was a span of 15 bases. The CDR3 coding sequence is TGTGCCAGCAGCCCCTGGCGGCAGGGGAACTATGGCTACACCTTC. Protein: CASSPWRQGNYGYTF.

The rearrangement links TRBV6-5 to TRBJ2-1; 7 bases are shared with TRBD2. V was clipped by 2 bases and J by 8 bases; unmatched bases: 6. The CDR3 totals 14 residues. The germline V gene has CDR1 MNHEY and CDR2 SVGAGI. CDR3 residues: CASSYRREFDEQFF. Here the CDR3 DNA reads TGTGCCAGCAGTTACCGGCGGGAGTTCGATGAGCAGTTCTTC.

This sequence joins TRBV6-6 and TRBJ2-7; the D is unclear. Between the trimmed V and J ends, which lost 7 bases and 3 bases, there was a span of 10 bases. CDR1 and CDR2 (germline): MNHNY, SVGAGI (reference sequence). This CDR3 has 12 residues. CDR3 bases: TGTGCCAGCAAGAACAGACACTACGAGCAGTACGTC. It translates to CASKNRHYEQYV.

At least ten counts were recorded for this clonotype. V and J are TRBV6-6 and TRBJ1-5; maybe TRBD1 (5 bases). Trimming took 5 bases from V and 6 from J, leaving 17 bases between them. Germline V CDR1 and CDR2: MNHNY, SVGAGI (reference sequence). The CDR3 spans 15 residues. DNA for the CDR3: TGTGCCAGCAGTACTAGTCGGGAGGGGAGTCAGCCCCAGCATTTT. This encodes CASSTSREGSQPQHF.

This clonotype showed up many times. The chain uses TRBV4-3 and TRBJ1-1; the match to TRBD1 covers 7 bases. Germline V gives CDR1 LGHNA, CDR2 YSLEER. Trimming took 3 bases from V and 4 from J; bases not matched to a gene: 14. CDR3 length equals 17 residues. The CDR3 loop is CASSQNALQGWGTEAFF. As DNA, the CDR3 is TGCGCCAGCAGCCAGAACGCTTTACAGGGGTGGGGCACTGAAGCTTTCTTT.

The chain employs TRBV20-1 and TRBJ2-3; 7 nucleotides agree with TRBD2. Germline CDR1 reads DFQATT; CDR2 reads SNEGSKA (reference sequence). V was clipped by 7 bases and J by 1 base; unmatched bases: 5. CDR3 length: 13 amino acids. The chain's CDR3 is CSGKRGGTDTQYF. CDR3 in DNA: TGCAGTGGCAAACGGGGGGGCACAGATACGCAGTATTTT.

The chain links TRBV25-1 to TRBJ1-1; D is unclear. Trimming removed 5 bases at V and 8 bases at J, with 15 bases between. Germline V gene sequence: CDR1 MGHDK, CDR2 SYGVNS. CDR3 length: 13 amino acids. The CDR3: CASSLERIGEAFF. CDR3 bases: TGTGCCAGCAGTTTGGAGAGGATTGGGGAAGCTTTCTTT.

By frequency in the sample, this clonotype is medium-sized (0.01 to 0.1%). The CDR3 loop reads CASSGTSGISSYNEQFF. The CDR3 nucleotides read TGTGCCAGCAGCGGGACTAGCGGGATAAGCTCCTACAATGAGCAGTTCTTC. This chain connects TRBV28 to TRBJ2-1; 13 positions match TRBD2. V was pared by 6 bases and J by 0 bases, with 5 bases of the junction left unmatched. The CDR3 totals 17 residues. CDR1 is MDHEN, CDR2 SYDVKM, per germline. Combining the CDR3 with reference TRBV28 and TRBJ2-1 gives the whole variable domain DVKVTQSSRYLVKRTGEKVFLECVQDMDHENMFWYRQDPGLGLRLIYFSYDVKMKEKGDIPEGYSVSREKKERFSLILESASTNQTSMYLCASSGTSGISSYNEQFFGPGTRLTVL.

The sample holds a few counts of this clonotype. The J gene is TRBJ2-1, the V gene TRBV29-1; no clear D gene. The V and J ends lost 1 base and 3 bases respectively, with 10 bases between them. Per the germline V gene, CDR1 is SQVTM and CDR2 is ANQGSEA. This CDR3 is 14 amino acids long. The CDR3 protein is CSVEVKTDYNEQFF. The CDR3 region has the DNA TGCAGCGTTGAAGTCAAGACTGACTACAATGAGCAGTTCTTC.

This clonotype was detected many times. The genes are TRBV11-3 and TRBJ2-1, with 14 bases that match TRBD2. Germline CDR1 SGHNT, CDR2 YENEEA. V shed 5 bases and J 5 bases; nucleotides not matched to a gene: 8. The CDR3 covers 17 residues. The CDR3 is CASSPTGTSGSNNEQFF. The CDR3 DNA sequence: TGTGCCAGCAGCCCCACCGGGACTAGCGGGAGTAACAATGAGCAGTTCTTC. Drawing the rest from reference TRBV11-3 and TRBJ2-1, the complete variable domain is EAGVVQSPRYKIIEKKQPVAFWCNPISGHNTLYWYLQNLGQGPELLIRYENEEAVDDSQLPKDRFSAERLKGVDSTLKIQPAELGDSAVYLCASSPTGTSGSNNEQFFGPGTRLTVL.